Following are 18 T cell receptor beta chains from one sample sequenced in a study of blood T cell repertoires in COVID-19. Some clones are missing from TCRdb's copy, which holds only in-frame ones; the method was immunoSEQ multiplex PCR. The sample carries some 200,000 clones, approximately 83% recorded once. What was sequenced was PBMCs or T cells enriched from blood (not recorded which). The origin of the receptors is a woman aged 40 to 49 with acute COVID-19.

The chain recombines TRBV5-8 with TRBJ2-3, with D perhaps matching TRBD1 (5 bases). The CDR3 extends over 15 amino acids. Trimming pared 1 base from V and 5 bases from J, leaving 14 bases between. Germline CDR1 and CDR2: SGHTS and YDEGEE. The CDR3 loop is CASSLSTRRGDTQYF. In nucleotides, the CDR3 is TGTGCCAGCAGCTTGAGTACCCGTAGGGGAGATACGCAGTATTTT.

This clone was recorded once. The chain joins TRBV24-1 to TRBJ2-1; the D gene is possibly TRBD1 (6 bases). Between the trimmed V and J ends, which lost 6 bases and 1 base, there was a span of 12 bases. This CDR3 spans 15 amino acids. Germline values: CDR1 KGHDR, CDR2 SFDVKD. DNA of the CDR3: TGTGCCACCAGTCCTCCAGGGGTTTCCTACAATGAGCAGTTCTTC. Its protein product is CATSPPGVSYNEQFF.

The chain joins TRBV7-3 to TRBJ1-1; no definite D call. Germline-derived CDR1 and CDR2 are SGHTA and FQGTGA. The CDR3 has 15 residues. Trimming removed 4 bases at V and 0 bases at J, with 12 bases between. This CDR3 reads CASSSMGGMNTEAFF. The CDR3 region has the DNA TGTGCCAGCAGCTCAATGGGAGGGATGAACACTGAAGCTTTCTTT.

CDR3 region: CASSQERLLAGEDTQYF. As DNA, the CDR3 is TGTGCCAGCAGCCAAGAAAGGTTACTAGCGGGCGAGGATACGCAGTATTTT. The V gene is TRBV3-1 (or the pseudogene TRBV3-2), the J gene TRBJ2-3; 9 bases align to TRBD2. From germline, CDR1 is LGHDT and CDR2 YNNKEL (reference sequence). V shed 0 bases and J 6 bases; nucleotides not matched to a gene: 10. The CDR3 loop spans 17 amino acids.

The V call is TRBV28, the J call TRBJ1-4; 7 bases are a match to TRBD1. The CDR3 has 16 residues. The V and J ends lost 4 bases and 1 base, in that order; junction bases with no gene match: 6. CDR1 and CDR2 (germline): MDHEN, SYDVKM. The CDR3 sequence is CASSSPRQGTNEKLFF. CDR3 nucleotide sequence: TGTGCCAGCAGTTCGCCCAGACAGGGAACTAATGAAAAACTGTTTTTT.

This chain joins TRBV28 and TRBJ2-7; 7 bases are a match to TRBD1. J was trimmed by 0 bases and V by 5 bases; bases with no gene match: 19. Germline loops: CDR1 MDHEN, CDR2 SYDVKM. The length of the CDR3 is 19 residues. CDR3 coding DNA: TGTGCCAGCAGTACTCCTAGCCCCGGGACAGAAGGATACTCCTACGAGCAGTACTTC. Translating gives CASSTPSPGTEGYSYEQYF.

J is TRBJ2-7 and V is TRBV18; 9 nucleotides line up with TRBD2. The CDR3 is 15 amino acids. Per germline, CDR1 KGHSH and CDR2 LQKENI. The junction had 7 bases not matched to a gene; V was cut back by 5 bases and J by 2 bases. The CDR3 DNA reads TGTGCCAGCTCAAAAGGGCGGGAGGGAGCCTACGAGCAGTACTTC. Translated: CASSKGREGAYEQYF.

This clone was recorded only once. This chain connects TRBV23-1 to TRBJ1-1; tentatively, D is TRBD1 (6 bases). TRBV23-1 has ORF status, its function being uncertain. V lost 4 bases and J 0 bases, leaving 15 bases between the germline ends. The CDR3 runs 16 residues. The CDR3 DNA reads TGCGCCAGCAGTCGACAGGCCGAAAAGATGAACACTGAAGCTTTCTTT. Translation: CASSRQAEKMNTEAFF.

This chain connects TRBV3-1 (or the pseudogene TRBV3-2) to TRBJ2-1; D is unresolved. Germline V lookup: CDR1 LGHDT, CDR2 YNNKEL (reference sequence). V gave up 0 bases and J gave up 1 base, with 10 bases separating them. The CDR3 consists of 16 residues. CDR3: CASSQDRSRSYNEQFF. CDR3 nucleotide sequence: TGTGCCAGCAGCCAAGACCGCTCTAGATCCTACAATGAGCAGTTCTTC.

V and J are TRBV30 and TRBJ1-1; TRBD1 agrees at 7 bases. CDR3 size: 15 residues. CDR1 is GTSNPN and CDR2 is SVGIG in the germline V gene (reference sequence). Trimming at V came to 2 bases and at J to 0 bases, leaving 6 bases not matched to a gene. CDR3: CAWSYLQGLNTEAFF. The CDR3, as DNA: TGTGCCTGGAGTTACTTACAGGGGCTGAACACTGAAGCTTTCTTT.

The chain is built from TRBV19 and TRBJ1-1, with D unresolved. The CDR3 runs to 13 residues. Between the trimmed V and J ends, which lost 2 bases and 4 bases, there was a span of 8 bases. From germline, CDR1 is LNHDA and CDR2 SQIVND (reference sequence). The CDR3 region is CASSIMAGTEAFF. The CDR3 coding sequence is TGTGCCAGTAGTATAATGGCAGGCACTGAAGCTTTCTTT.

The chain carries TRBV27 and TRBJ1-2; 7 bases line up with TRBD1. Unmatched junction bases numbered 3, after V lost 2 bases and J lost 3 bases. The germline V gene has CDR1 MNHEY and CDR2 SMNVEV (reference sequence). This CDR3 comprises 14 residues. CDR3 loop: CASSLVGGDYGYTF. The CDR3 DNA sequence: TGTGCCAGCAGTTTAGTAGGGGGCGACTATGGCTACACCTTC.

The chain is built from TRBV4-3 and TRBJ1-2; D remains unclear. This CDR3 spans 15 amino acids. Trimming shortened V by 0 bases and J by 0 bases, and 8 bases separated the two germline ends. Germline V gene sequence: CDR1 LGHNA, CDR2 YSLEER. Here the CDR3 reads CASSQDRLTNYGYTF. In DNA, the CDR3 is TGCGCCAGCAGCCAAGACAGGCTTACTAACTATGGCTACACCTTC.

This clone showed up just once. The chain combines TRBV27 with TRBJ2-7; 11 bases are shared with TRBD2. The CDR3 runs to 14 residues. V trimming: 3 bases; J trimming: 5 bases; junction bases outside the gene matches: 3. Germline V gene sequence: CDR1 MNHEY, CDR2 SMNVEV (reference sequence). Written as DNA, the CDR3 is TGTGCCAGCAGTTTTACTAGCGGGGGCCACGAGCAGTACTTC. The encoded protein is CASSFTSGGHEQYF.

This chain links TRBV5-1 with TRBJ1-2; 9 bases line up with TRBD1. The CDR3 spans 15 residues. Looked up from germline, CDR1 is SGHRS and CDR2 is YFSETQ. The J segment lost 4 bases and the V segment lost 0 bases, leaving 4 bases of the junction unmatched. The CDR3 spells CASSLVRTGAYGYTF. The CDR3 coding sequence is TGCGCCAGCAGCTTGGTAAGGACAGGGGCCTATGGCTACACCTTC.

The chain combines TRBV7-8 with TRBJ1-1; tentative D call: TRBD1 (6 bases). Between the trimmed V and J ends, which lost 7 bases and 5 bases, there was a span of 14 bases. The CDR3 length is 13 residues. From germline, CDR1 is SGHVS and CDR2 FQNEAQ. The CDR3: CASTKGGQTEAFF. For the CDR3, the DNA is TGTGCCAGCACCAAGGGGGGGCAAACTGAAGCTTTCTTT.

The V and J genes are TRBV5-1 and TRBJ1-5, with D maybe TRBD1 (5 bases). V lost 0 bases, J lost 6 bases, and 13 bases lay in between. CDR1 SGHRS and CDR2 YFSETQ come from the germline V gene. This CDR3 region has 15 residues. For the CDR3, the DNA is TGCGCCAGCAGCTTGGGCCCAGGGAATGGTCAGCCCCAGCATTTT. As protein: CASSLGPGNGQPQHF.

V gene TRBV28 combines with J gene TRBJ1-5, with TRBD1 as a possible D gene (5 bases). V shed 3 bases and J shed 7 bases, with 10 bases lying between them. The CDR3 extends over 13 amino acids. Germline V gene sequence: CDR1 MDHEN, CDR2 SYDVKM. The CDR3 protein is CASSLGTRQPQHF. In DNA, the CDR3 is TGTGCCAGCAGTTTGGGGACTAGGCAGCCCCAGCATTTT.